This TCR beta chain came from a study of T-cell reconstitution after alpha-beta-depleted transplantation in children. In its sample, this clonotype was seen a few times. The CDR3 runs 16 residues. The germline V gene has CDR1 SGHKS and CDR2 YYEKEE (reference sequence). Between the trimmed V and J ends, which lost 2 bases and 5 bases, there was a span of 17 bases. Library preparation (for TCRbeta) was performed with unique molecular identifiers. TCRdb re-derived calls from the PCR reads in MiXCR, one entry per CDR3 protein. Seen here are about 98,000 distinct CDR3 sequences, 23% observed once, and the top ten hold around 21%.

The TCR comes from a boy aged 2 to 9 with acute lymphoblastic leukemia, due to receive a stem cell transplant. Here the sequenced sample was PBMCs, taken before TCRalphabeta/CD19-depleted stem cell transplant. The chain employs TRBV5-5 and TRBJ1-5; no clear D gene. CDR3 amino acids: CASSFGRISFDQPQHF. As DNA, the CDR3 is TGTGCCAGCAGCTTCGGCCGGATCTCCTTCGATCAGCCCCAGCATTTT.